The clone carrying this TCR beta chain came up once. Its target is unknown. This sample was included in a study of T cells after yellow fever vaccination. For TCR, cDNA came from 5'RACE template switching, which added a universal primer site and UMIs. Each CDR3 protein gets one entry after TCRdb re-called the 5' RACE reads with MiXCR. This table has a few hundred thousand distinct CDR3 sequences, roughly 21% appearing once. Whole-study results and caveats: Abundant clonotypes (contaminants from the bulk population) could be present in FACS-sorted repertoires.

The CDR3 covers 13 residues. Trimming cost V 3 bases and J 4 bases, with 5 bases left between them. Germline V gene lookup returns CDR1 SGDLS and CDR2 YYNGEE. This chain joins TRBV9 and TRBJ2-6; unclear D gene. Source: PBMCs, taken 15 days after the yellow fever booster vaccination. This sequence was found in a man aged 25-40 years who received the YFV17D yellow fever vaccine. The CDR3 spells CASSALGANVLTF. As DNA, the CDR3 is TGTGCCAGCAGCGCCCTCGGGGCCAACGTCCTGACTTTC.